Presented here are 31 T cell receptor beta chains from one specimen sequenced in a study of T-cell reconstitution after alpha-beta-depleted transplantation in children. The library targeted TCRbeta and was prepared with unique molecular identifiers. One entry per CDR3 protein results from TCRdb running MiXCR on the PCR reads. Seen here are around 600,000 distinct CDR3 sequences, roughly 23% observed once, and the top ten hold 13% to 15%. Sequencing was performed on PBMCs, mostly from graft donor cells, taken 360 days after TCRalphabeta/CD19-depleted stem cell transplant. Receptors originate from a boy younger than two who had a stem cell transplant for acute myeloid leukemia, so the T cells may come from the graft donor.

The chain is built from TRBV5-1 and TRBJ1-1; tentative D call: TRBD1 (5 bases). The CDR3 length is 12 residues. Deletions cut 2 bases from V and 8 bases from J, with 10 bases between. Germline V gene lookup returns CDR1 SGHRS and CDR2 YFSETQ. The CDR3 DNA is TGCGCCAGCAGCTTAAAGGCAGGGGAAGCTTTCTTT. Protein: CASSLKAGEAFF.

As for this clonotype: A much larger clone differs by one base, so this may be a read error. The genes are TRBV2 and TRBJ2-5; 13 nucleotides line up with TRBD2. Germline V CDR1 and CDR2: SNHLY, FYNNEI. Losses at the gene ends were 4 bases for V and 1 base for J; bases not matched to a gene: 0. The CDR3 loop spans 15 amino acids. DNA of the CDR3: TGTGCCAGCAGTGGACTAGCGGGGGGCCAAGAGACCCAGTACTTC. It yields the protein CASSGLAGGQETQYF.

The CDR3 nucleotides read TGTGCCAGCAGCCCTTGGGGGCCAAAAGAGACCCAGTACTTC. Amino acid sequence: CASSPWGPKETQYF. V is TRBV27 and J is TRBJ2-5; TRBD1 might be the D (6 bases). From germline, CDR1 is MNHEY and CDR2 SMNVEV (reference sequence). Trimming removed 6 bases from V and 3 bases from J, with 14 bases in between. This CDR3 has 14 amino acids.

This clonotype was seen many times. This chain's CDR3 is CSARDSQDVPRTQYF. Here the CDR3 DNA reads TGCAGTGCTAGAGATTCACAGGACGTACCCAGGACCCAGTACTTC. The gene calls are TRBV20-1 and TRBJ2-5; weak D call: TRBD1 (5 bases). V was trimmed by 0 bases and J by 7 bases, leaving 18 bases between them. Germline V CDR1 and CDR2: DFQATT, SNEGSKA (reference sequence). The CDR3 length is 15 residues.

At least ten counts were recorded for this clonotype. This chain's CDR3 is CASTRGGTDTQYF. The CDR3 DNA is TGCGCCAGCACCAGGGGAGGCACAGATACGCAGTATTTT. The chain combines TRBV5-1 with TRBJ2-3; the D gene is possibly TRBD1 (6 bases). Germline V gene lookup returns CDR1 SGHRS and CDR2 YFSETQ. V was clipped by 6 bases and J by 1 base, with 9 bases between them. The CDR3 extends over 13 amino acids.

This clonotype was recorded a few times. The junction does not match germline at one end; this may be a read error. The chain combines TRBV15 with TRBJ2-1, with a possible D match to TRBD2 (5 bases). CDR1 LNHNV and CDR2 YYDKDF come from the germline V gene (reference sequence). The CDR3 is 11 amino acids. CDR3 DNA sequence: TGTGCCACCAGCAGAGGCCGGGAATCGATCTTC. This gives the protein CATSRGRESIF.

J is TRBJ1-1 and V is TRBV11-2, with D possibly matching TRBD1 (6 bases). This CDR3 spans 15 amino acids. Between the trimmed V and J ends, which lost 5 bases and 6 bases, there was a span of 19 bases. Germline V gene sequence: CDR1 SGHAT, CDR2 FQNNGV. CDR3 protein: CASSPLRGGVAEAFF. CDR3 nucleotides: TGTGCCAGCAGCCCCCTTAGGGGGGGGGTCGCTGAAGCTTTCTTT.

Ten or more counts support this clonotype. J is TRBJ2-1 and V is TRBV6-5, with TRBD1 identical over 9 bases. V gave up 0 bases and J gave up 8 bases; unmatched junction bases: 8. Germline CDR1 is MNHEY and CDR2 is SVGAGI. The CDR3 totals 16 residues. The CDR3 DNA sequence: TGTGCCAGCAGTTACTCGACTAGACAGGGGGTCGATGAGCAGTTCTTC. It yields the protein CASSYSTRQGVDEQFF.

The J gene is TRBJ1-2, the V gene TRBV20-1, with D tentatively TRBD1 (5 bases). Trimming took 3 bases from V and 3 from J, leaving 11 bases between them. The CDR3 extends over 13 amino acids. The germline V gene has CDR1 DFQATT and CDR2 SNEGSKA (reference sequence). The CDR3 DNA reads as TGCAGTGCTAGCGCCGGACACTACTATGGCTACACCTTC. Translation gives CSASAGHYYGYTF.

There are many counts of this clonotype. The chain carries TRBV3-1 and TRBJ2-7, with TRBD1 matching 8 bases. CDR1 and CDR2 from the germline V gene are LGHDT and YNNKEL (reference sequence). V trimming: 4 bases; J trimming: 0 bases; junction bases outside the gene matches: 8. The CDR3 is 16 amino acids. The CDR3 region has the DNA TGTGCCAGCAGCCCAACGACGGGACAGGTCTCCTACGAGCAGTACTTC. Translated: CASSPTTGQVSYEQYF.

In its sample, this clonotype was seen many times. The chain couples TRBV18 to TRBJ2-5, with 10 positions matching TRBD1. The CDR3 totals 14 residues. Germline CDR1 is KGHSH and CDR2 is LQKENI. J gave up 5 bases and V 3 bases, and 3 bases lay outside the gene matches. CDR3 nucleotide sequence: TGTGCCAGCTCACCGGGACAGGGGAGTGAGACCCAGTACTTC. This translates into CASSPGQGSETQYF. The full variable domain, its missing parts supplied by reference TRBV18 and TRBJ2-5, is NAGVMQNPRHLVRRRGQEARLRCSPMKGHSHVYWYRQLPEEGLKFMVYLQKENIIDESGMPKERFSAEFPKEGPSILRIQQVVRGDSAAYFCASSPGQGSETQYFGPGTRLLVL.

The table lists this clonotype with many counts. CDR3 in amino acids: CASSLAGAGEQFF. The DNA of the CDR3 is TGTGCCAGCAGTTTAGCGGGAGCTGGGGAGCAGTTCTTC. The chain has TRBV12-3 or TRBV12-4 and TRBJ2-1; tentatively, D is TRBD2 (5 bases). The CDR3 consists of 13 residues. Deletions cut 0 bases from V and 10 bases from J, with 10 bases between.

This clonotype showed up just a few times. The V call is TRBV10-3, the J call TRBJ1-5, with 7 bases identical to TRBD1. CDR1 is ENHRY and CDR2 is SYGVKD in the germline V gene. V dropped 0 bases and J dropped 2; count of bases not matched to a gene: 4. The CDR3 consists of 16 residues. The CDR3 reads CAISESPGQGNQPQHF. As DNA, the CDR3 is TGTGCCATCAGTGAGTCGCCCGGACAGGGCAATCAGCCCCAGCATTTT.

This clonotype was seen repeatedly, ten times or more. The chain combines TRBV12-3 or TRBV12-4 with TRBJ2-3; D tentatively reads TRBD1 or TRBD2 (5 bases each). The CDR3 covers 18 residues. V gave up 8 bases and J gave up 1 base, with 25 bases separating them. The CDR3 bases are TGTGCCAGCGCCATCACCGGGACGGTGACATCTCGCACAGATACGCAGTATTTT. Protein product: CASAITGTVTSRTDTQYF.

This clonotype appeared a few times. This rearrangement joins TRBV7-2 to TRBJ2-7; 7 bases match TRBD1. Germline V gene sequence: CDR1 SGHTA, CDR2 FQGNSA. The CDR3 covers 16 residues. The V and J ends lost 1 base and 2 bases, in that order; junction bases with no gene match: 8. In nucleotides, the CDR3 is TGTGCCAGCAGCTTAGTCCCCGGGACAGCCGCCTACGAGCAGTACTTC. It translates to CASSLVPGTAAYEQYF.

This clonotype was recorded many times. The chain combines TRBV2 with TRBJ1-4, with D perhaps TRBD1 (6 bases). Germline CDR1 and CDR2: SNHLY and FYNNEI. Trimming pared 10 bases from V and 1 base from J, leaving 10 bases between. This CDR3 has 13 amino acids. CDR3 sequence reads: CATEGGTNEKLFF. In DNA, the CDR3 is TGTGCCACCGAGGGGGGAACTAATGAAAAACTGTTTTTT. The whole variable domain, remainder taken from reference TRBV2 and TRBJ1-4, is EPEVTQTPSHQVTQMGQEVILRCVPISNHLYFYWYRQILGQKVEFLVSFYNNEISEKSEIFDDQFSVERPDGSNFTLKIRSTKLEDSAMYFCATEGGTNEKLFFGSGTQLSVL.

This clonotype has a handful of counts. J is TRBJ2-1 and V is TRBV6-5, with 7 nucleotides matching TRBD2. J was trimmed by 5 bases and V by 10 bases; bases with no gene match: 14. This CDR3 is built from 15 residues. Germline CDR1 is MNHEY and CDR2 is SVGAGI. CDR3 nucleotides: TGTGCCACCCAGTTGGGAGGGATTCGCAACAATGAGCAGTTCTTC. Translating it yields CATQLGGIRNNEQFF.

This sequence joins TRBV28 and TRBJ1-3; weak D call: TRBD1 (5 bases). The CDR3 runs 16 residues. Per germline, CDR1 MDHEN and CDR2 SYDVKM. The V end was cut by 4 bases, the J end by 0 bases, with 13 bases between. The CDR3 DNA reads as TGTGCCAGCAGTTACCCGGGACGGCTCTCTGGAAACACCATATATTTT. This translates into CASSYPGRLSGNTIYF. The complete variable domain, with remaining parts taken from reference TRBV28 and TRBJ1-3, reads DVKVTQSSRYLVKRTGEKVFLECVQDMDHENMFWYRQDPGLGLRLIYFSYDVKMKEKGDIPEGYSVSREKKERFSLILESASTNQTSMYLCASSYPGRLSGNTIYFGEGSWLTVV.

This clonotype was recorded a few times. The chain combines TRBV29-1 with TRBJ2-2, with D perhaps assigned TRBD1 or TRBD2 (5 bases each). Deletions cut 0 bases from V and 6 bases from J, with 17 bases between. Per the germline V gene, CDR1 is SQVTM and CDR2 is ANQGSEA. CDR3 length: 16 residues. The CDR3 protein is CSVEDREGVGPGELFF. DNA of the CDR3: TGCAGCGTTGAAGATCGGGAAGGGGTTGGTCCCGGGGAGCTGTTTTTT.

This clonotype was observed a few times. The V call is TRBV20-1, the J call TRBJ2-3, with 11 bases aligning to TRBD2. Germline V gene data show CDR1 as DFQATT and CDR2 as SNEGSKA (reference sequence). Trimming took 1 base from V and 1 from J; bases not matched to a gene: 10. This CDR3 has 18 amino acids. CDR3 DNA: TGCAGTGCTAGAGTACTAGCGGGGGCGAACCTGCGCACAGATACGCAGTATTTT. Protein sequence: CSARVLAGANLRTDTQYF.

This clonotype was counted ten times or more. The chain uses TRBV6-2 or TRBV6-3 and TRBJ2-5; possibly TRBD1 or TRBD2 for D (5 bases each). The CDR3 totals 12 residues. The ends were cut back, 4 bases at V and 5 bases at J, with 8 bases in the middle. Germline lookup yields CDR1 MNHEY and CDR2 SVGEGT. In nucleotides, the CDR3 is TGTGCCAGCAGTTTGGGGGATGAGACCCAGTACTTC. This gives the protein CASSLGDETQYF.

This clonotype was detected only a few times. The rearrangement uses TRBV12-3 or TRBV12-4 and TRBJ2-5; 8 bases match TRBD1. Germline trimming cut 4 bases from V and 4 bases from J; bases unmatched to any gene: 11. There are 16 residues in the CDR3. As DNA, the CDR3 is TGTGCCAGCAGTTACCGACCAGGGGGCAGGGGAGAGACCCAGTACTTC. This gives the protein CASSYRPGGRGETQYF.

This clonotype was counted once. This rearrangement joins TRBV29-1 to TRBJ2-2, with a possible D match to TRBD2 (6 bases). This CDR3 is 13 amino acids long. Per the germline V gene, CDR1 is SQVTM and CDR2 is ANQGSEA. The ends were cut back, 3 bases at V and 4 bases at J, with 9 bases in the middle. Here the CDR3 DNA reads TGCAGCGTTGAGAGGGGAGGCACCGGGGAGCTGTTTTTT. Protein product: CSVERGGTGELFF.

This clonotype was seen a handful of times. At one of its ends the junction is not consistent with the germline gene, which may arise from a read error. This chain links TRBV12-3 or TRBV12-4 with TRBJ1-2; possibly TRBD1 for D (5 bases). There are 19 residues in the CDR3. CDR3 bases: TGTACCAGCAGTTTTCCGGCAGGGTCTAGGGAACATCCTAACTATGGCTACACCTTC. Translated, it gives CTSSFPAGSREHPNYGYTF.

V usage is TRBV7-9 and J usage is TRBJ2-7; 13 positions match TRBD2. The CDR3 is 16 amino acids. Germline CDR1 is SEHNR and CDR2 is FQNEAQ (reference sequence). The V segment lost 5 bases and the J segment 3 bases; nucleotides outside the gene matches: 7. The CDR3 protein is CASSAWTSGGFYEQYF. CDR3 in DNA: TGTGCCAGCAGCGCCTGGACTAGCGGGGGCTTCTACGAGCAGTACTTC. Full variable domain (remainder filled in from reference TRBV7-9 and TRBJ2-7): DTGVSQNPRHKITKRGQNVTFRCDPISEHNRLYWYRQTLGQGPEFLTYFQNEAQLEKSRLLSDRFSAERPKGSFSTLEIQRTEQGDSAMYLCASSAWTSGGFYEQYFGPGTRLTVT.

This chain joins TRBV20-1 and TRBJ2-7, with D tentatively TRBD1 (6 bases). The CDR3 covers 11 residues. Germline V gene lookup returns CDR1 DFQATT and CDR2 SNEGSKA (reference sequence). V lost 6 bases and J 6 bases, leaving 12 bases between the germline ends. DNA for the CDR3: TGCAGTGCACCAAGGGGGTTCGAGCAGTACTTC. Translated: CSAPRGFEQYF.

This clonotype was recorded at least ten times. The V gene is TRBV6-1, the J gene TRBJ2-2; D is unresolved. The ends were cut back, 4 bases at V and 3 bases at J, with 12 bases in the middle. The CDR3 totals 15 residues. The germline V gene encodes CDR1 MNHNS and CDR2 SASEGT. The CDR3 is CASSAPKWDTGELFF. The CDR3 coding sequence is TGTGCCAGCAGTGCGCCCAAGTGGGACACCGGGGAGCTGTTTTTT.

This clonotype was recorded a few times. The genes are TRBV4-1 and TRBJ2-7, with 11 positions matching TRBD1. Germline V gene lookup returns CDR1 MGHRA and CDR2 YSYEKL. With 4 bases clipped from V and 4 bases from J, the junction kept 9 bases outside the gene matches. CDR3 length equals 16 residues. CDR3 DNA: TGCGCCAGCAGCCGCCCTGTGGACAGGGGGCGGTACGAGCAGTACGTC. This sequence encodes CASSRPVDRGRYEQYV.

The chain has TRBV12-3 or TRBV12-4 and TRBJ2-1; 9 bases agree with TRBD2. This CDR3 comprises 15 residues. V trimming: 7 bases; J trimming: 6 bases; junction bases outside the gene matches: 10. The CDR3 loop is CASIQLLAGSNEQFF. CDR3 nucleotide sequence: TGTGCCAGCATCCAACTGCTAGCGGGGAGCAATGAGCAGTTCTTC.

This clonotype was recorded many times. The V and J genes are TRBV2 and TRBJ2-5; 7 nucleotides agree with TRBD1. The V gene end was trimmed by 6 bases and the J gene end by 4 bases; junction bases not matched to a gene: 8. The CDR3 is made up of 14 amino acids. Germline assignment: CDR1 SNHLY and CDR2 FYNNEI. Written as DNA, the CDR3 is TGTGCCAGCAGCCAGACAGGGTTGGGAGAGACCCAGTACTTC. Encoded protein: CASSQTGLGETQYF.

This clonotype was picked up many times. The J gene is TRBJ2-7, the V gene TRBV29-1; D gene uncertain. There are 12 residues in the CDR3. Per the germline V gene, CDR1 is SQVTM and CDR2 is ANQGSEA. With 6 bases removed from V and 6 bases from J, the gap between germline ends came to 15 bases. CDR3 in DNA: TGCAGCGTACGCTCCTATTCTTCCGAGCAGTACTTC. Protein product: CSVRSYSSEQYF.